This T cell receptor (beta chain) was found in a study of blood T cell repertoires in COVID-19. Study in general: There were acute and convalescent COVID-19 samples, and they came from the United States, Italy and Spain.

Per the authors' pipeline: Quantification of nucleated cells was approximated via reference gene primer amplification. Using immunoSEQ multiplex PCR, the repertoire was profiled, and TCRdb retains in-frame clones only, with some absent. The V and J calls and clone size are taken from that table; D and trimming were inferred from the DNA. The sample holds some 490,000 clones, 75% to 90% seen once. Among Cohort 3 donors, those recovered had two negative PCRs, clearance, or symptom resolution. The V end was cut by 7 bases, the J end by 9 bases, with 16 bases between. Germline-derived CDR1 and CDR2 are MGHDK and SYGVNS. This CDR3 is built from 13 residues.

The specimen sequenced was PBMCs or T cells enriched from blood (not recorded which). This TCR derives from a woman aged 55-70 years who had recovered from COVID-19. This sequence joins TRBV25-1 and TRBJ2-1, with D tentatively TRBD2 (5 bases). CDR3 region: CASNPRGASEQFF. DNA of the CDR3: TGTGCCAGCAACCCCCGGGGTGCGAGTGAGCAGTTCTTC.